This paragraph covers one TCR beta chain sequence. In the authors' methods: From reference gene primer amplification, estimates of nucleated cell counts were derived. Profiling relied on immunoSEQ multiplex PCR, and the TCRdb table lists in-frame clones only, not all of them. V and J calls and clone size are given by that table; D and trimming were obtained from the DNA. The sample consists of approximately 160,000 clones, about 87% of them appearing once. The sample comes from a study of blood T cell repertoires in COVID-19. Across the whole study: Whether acute or convalescent, the COVID-19 samples came from the United States, Italy and Spain.

This CDR3 comprises 15 residues. After removal of 4 bases from V and 4 bases from J, the junction contained 6 bases not matched to a gene. Germline V CDR1 and CDR2: LGHDT, YNNKEL (reference sequence). The chain links TRBV3-1 (or the pseudogene TRBV3-2) to TRBJ2-7; the match to TRBD1 covers 11 bases. Specimen: peripheral blood. This TCR was sampled from a man between 60 and 75 years old with COVID-19, enrolled during active disease. The CDR3 nucleotides are TGTGCCAGCAGCCCCCCGGGACAGGGGGAATACGAGCAGTACTTC. Translating it yields CASSPPGQGEYEQYF.